Shown below are 32 T cell receptor beta chains from a single sample sequenced in a study of Tregs in tolerant kidney transplant recipients. Data came from immunoSEQ multiplex PCR; TCRdb stores just in-frame clones and leaves some out. The sample includes about 69,000 clones, about 88% seen only once; the top ten take approximately 0.39%. Sequenced material: CD4+ T cells from blood, taken before the transplant. The receptors here all came from a human donor who received a combined kidney and bone marrow transplant.

The chain uses TRBV7-2 and TRBJ2-7; TRBD1 aligns across 10 bases. The CDR3 has 16 amino acids. The junction had 13 bases not matched to a gene; V was cut back by 5 bases and J by 6 bases. The V gene's germline CDR1 is SGHTA and CDR2 FQGNSA. For the CDR3, the DNA is TGTGCCAGCAGCCGAACTTCCCGGGACAGGGGTTCCGAGCAGTACTTC. The encoded protein is CASSRTSRDRGSEQYF.

CDR3 DNA: TGTGCCAGCAGCTTAGGGACAGGGATTCCTCAGCCCCAGCATTTT. Translating gives CASSLGTGIPQPQHF. V usage is TRBV7-2 and J usage is TRBJ1-5, with TRBD1 matching over 8 bases. This CDR3 is built from 15 residues. The ends lost 1 base at V and 6 bases at J; junction bases unmatched: 5. The V gene's germline CDR1 is SGHTA and CDR2 FQGNSA.

The chain recombines TRBV5-1 with TRBJ2-1; D is undetermined. The CDR3 totals 14 residues. The germline V gene has CDR1 SGHRS and CDR2 YFSETQ. Trimming removed 0 bases at V and 4 bases at J, with 8 bases between. The CDR3 DNA follows: TGCGCCAGCAGCTTGGGAGGAGAATACAATGAGCAGTTCTTC. Protein sequence: CASSLGGEYNEQFF.

This rearrangement joins TRBV6-1 to TRBJ2-7; 8 bases are shared with TRBD2. V lost 1 base to trimming and J lost 6 bases; unmatched junction nucleotides: 11. Germline V gene sequence: CDR1 MNHNS, CDR2 SASEGT. This CDR3 has 16 residues. In DNA, the CDR3 is TGTGCCAGCAGTGAAGGTTTGGGACTAGGTGGAGGCGAGCAGTACTTC. Translated, it gives CASSEGLGLGGGEQYF.

The chain is built from TRBV4-2 and TRBJ2-3, with D perhaps TRBD1 (6 bases). The CDR3 spans 15 residues. Looked up from germline, CDR1 is LGHNA and CDR2 is YNFKEQ. V was trimmed by 9 bases and J by 7 bases, leaving 23 bases between them. The CDR3 spells CASGTDRESPNTQYF. The CDR3 region has the DNA TGTGCCAGTGGGACGGACAGAGAATCCCCCAATACGCAGTATTTT.

V is TRBV28 and J is TRBJ2-1; perhaps TRBD2 as D (6 bases). The CDR3 spans 15 residues. Trimming removed 5 bases from V and 7 bases from J, with 18 bases in between. Looked up from germline, CDR1 is MDHEN and CDR2 is SYDVKM. Here the CDR3 reads CASSRAGGGLNEQFF. CDR3 DNA: TGTGCCAGCAGTCGGGCGGGCGGAGGGCTGAATGAGCAGTTCTTC.

The genes are TRBV28 and TRBJ2-6; D is unresolved. The V gene's germline CDR1 is MDHEN and CDR2 SYDVKM. Trimming pared 5 bases from V and 1 base from J, leaving 3 bases between. This CDR3 contains 13 residues. The CDR3 DNA reads as TGTGCCAGCAGTCCTTCTGGGGCCAACGTCCTGACTTTC. This codes for CASSPSGANVLTF.

J is TRBJ2-7 and V is TRBV27, with D possibly matching TRBD2 (5 bases). The CDR3 loop spans 13 amino acids. Trimming left V 2 bases short and J 7 bases short, with 12 bases between. The germline gives CDR1 MNHEY, CDR2 SMNVEV (reference sequence). CDR3 residues: CASSLSGNEEQYF. The CDR3, as DNA: TGTGCCAGCAGTTTAAGCGGAAATGAGGAGCAGTACTTC.

The chain links TRBV2 to TRBJ1-2, with TRBD1 identical over 7 bases. Trimming removed 7 bases from V and 8 bases from J; junction bases left unmatched: 7. The germline CDR1 and CDR2 sequences are SNHLY and FYNNEI. The CDR3 loop spans 12 amino acids. The CDR3 loop is CASKEGAGGYTF. The CDR3 DNA reads TGTGCCAGCAAAGAGGGGGCGGGCGGCTACACCTTC.

The chain is built from TRBV7-2 and TRBJ2-5; possibly TRBD1 for D (5 bases). This CDR3 is built from 13 residues. Per the germline V gene, CDR1 is SGHTA and CDR2 is FQGNSA. With 7 bases removed from V and 4 bases from J, the gap between germline ends came to 13 bases. The CDR3 nucleotides read TGTGCCAGCAAAATCGCTGGGGCAGAGACCCAGTACTTC. Its translation: CASKIAGAETQYF.

The chain has TRBV28 and TRBJ2-2, with D tentatively TRBD2 (6 bases). The CDR3 is 16 residues long. V dropped 4 bases and J dropped 7 bases, with 19 bases sitting between them. CDR1 is MDHEN and CDR2 is SYDVKM in the germline V gene. CDR3 sequence: CASSSSSGGRDGELFF. In nucleotides, the CDR3 is TGTGCCAGCAGTTCTTCCAGCGGAGGGCGGGACGGGGAGCTGTTTTTT. The whole variable domain, filled in from reference TRBV28 and TRBJ2-2, reads DVKVTQSSRYLVKRTGEKVFLECVQDMDHENMFWYRQDPGLGLRLIYFSYDVKMKEKGDIPEGYSVSREKKERFSLILESASTNQTSMYLCASSSSSGGRDGELFFGEGSRLTVL.

V usage is TRBV15 and J usage is TRBJ2-1; TRBD2 matches 10 bases. The CDR3 extends over 15 amino acids. J lost 9 bases, V lost 1 base, and 6 bases had no gene match. CDR1 is LNHNV, CDR2 YYDKDF, per germline (reference sequence). The CDR3 DNA reads TGTGCCACCAGCAGAGTTGGGACTAGCGAGGGTGAGCAGTTCTTC. This translates into CATSRVGTSEGEQFF.

Only one count was recorded for this clone. The V and J genes are TRBV19 and TRBJ1-1, with D unresolved. Germline V gene lookup returns CDR1 LNHDA and CDR2 SQIVND (reference sequence). With 3 bases removed from V and 4 bases from J, the gap between germline ends came to 9 bases. The length of the CDR3 is 13 residues. Here the CDR3 reads CASSIQEFTEAFF. Here the CDR3 DNA reads TGTGCCAGTAGTATTCAGGAATTCACTGAAGCTTTCTTT. Filled out from reference TRBV19 and TRBJ1-1, the complete variable domain reads DGGITQSPKYLFRKEGQNVTLSCEQNLNHDAMYWYRQDPGQGLRLIYYSQIVNDFQKGDIAEGYSVSREKKESFPLTVTSAQKNPTAFYLCASSIQEFTEAFFGQGTRLTVV.

This clone was observed once. The genes are TRBV7-8 and TRBJ1-2; D not resolved. Deletions cut 0 bases from V and 10 bases from J, with 12 bases between. This CDR3 is built from 13 residues. Germline V lookup: CDR1 SGHVS, CDR2 FQNEAQ. CDR3 DNA: TGTGCCAGCAGCTTAGCGCGGGAGGGTCCCTACACCTTC. Its translation is CASSLAREGPYTF.

The V gene is TRBV9, the J gene TRBJ2-7, with TRBD2 identical over 9 bases. Germline CDR1 and CDR2: SGDLS and YYNGEE. V was pared by 0 bases and J by 3 bases, with 7 bases of the junction left unmatched. The CDR3 is 16 residues long. The CDR3 loop reads CASSVGGAGGFYEQYF. CDR3 DNA: TGTGCCAGCAGCGTAGGAGGAGCGGGAGGTTTCTACGAGCAGTACTTC.

The J gene is TRBJ2-2, the V gene TRBV2; TRBD1 agrees at 9 bases. Per germline, CDR1 SNHLY and CDR2 FYNNEI. The CDR3 is made up of 14 amino acids. The V gene end was trimmed by 10 bases and the J gene end by 5 bases; junction bases not matched to a gene: 8. The CDR3 here is CATTGTGRTGELFF. CDR3 coding DNA: TGTGCCACAACTGGGACAGGGCGAACCGGGGAGCTGTTTTTT.

The chain has TRBV7-3 and TRBJ2-5; 10 nucleotides match TRBD1. Germline CDR1 SGHTA, CDR2 FQGTGA. This CDR3 contains 17 residues. The V gene end was trimmed by 5 bases and the J gene end by 5 bases; junction bases not matched to a gene: 14. The CDR3 DNA follows: TGTGCCAGCAGCCTCCCCCACCGGGGACAGGGGTCGGAGACCCAGTACTTC. This sequence encodes CASSLPHRGQGSETQYF.

This chain joins TRBV6-5 and TRBJ2-6; 7 nucleotides line up with TRBD2. V shed 0 bases and J 4 bases; nucleotides not matched to a gene: 3. This CDR3 has 16 amino acids. CDR1 is MNHEY, CDR2 SVGAGI, per germline. DNA for the CDR3: TGTGCCAGCAGTTACTCGCGGGGGTTAGGGGCCAACGTCCTGACTTTC. Translation: CASSYSRGLGANVLTF.

The chain carries TRBV9 and TRBJ2-5, with 10 bases that match TRBD2. With 2 bases clipped from V and 4 bases from J, the junction kept 8 bases outside the gene matches. Germline lookup yields CDR1 SGDLS and CDR2 YYNGEE. This CDR3 has 16 amino acids. The CDR3, as DNA: TGTGCCAGCAGCGTTTTTGGGACTAGCGAAGGAGAGACCCAGTACTTC. The encoded protein is CASSVFGTSEGETQYF.

The chain joins TRBV7-9 to TRBJ1-1; D is unresolved. There are 13 residues in the CDR3. Germline V gives CDR1 SEHNR, CDR2 FQNEAQ (reference sequence). V lost 1 base and J lost 7, with 10 bases in between. CDR3 loop: CASSLDGHGEAFF. The CDR3, as DNA: TGTGCCAGCAGCTTAGATGGGCACGGTGAAGCTTTCTTT. The variable domain in full, with the rest retrieved from reference TRBV7-9 and TRBJ1-1, is DTGVSQNPRHKITKRGQNVTFRCDPISEHNRLYWYRQTLGQGPEFLTYFQNEAQLEKSRLLSDRFSAERPKGSFSTLEIQRTEQGDSAMYLCASSLDGHGEAFFGQGTRLTVV.

J is TRBJ2-1 and V is TRBV15; a possible D gene is TRBD2 (6 bases). The CDR3 is made up of 14 amino acids. CDR1 is LNHNV, CDR2 YYDKDF, per germline (reference sequence). Trimming shortened V by 5 bases and J by 7 bases, and 15 bases separated the two germline ends. CDR3 sequence reads: CATSVGLRGNEQFF. As DNA, the CDR3 is TGTGCCACCAGCGTGGGCCTCCGGGGGAATGAGCAGTTCTTC.

This clone appeared a single time. This chain uses TRBV11-2 with TRBJ2-7; maybe TRBD1 (6 bases). Trimming removed 4 bases at V and 6 bases at J, with 13 bases between. Germline CDR1 and CDR2: SGHAT and FQNNGV. This CDR3 is 13 amino acids long. The CDR3 sequence: CASSSGQTLEQYF. As DNA, the CDR3 is TGTGCCAGCAGCTCCGGACAGACCCTCGAGCAGTACTTC.

The V gene is TRBV5-6, the J gene TRBJ1-2; no reliable D call. The CDR3 loop spans 13 amino acids. V was cut by 1 base and J by 0 bases, with 4 bases left in between. Germline CDR1 reads SGHDT; CDR2 reads YYEEEE. The CDR3 nucleotides are TGTGCCAGCAGCTTGTCAGCTAACTATGGCTACACCTTC. Encoded protein: CASSLSANYGYTF. The full variable domain, completed using reference TRBV5-6 and TRBJ1-2, is DAGVTQSPTHLIKTRGQQVTLRCSPKSGHDTVSWYQQALGQGPQFIFQYYEEEERQRGNFPDRFSGHQFPNYSSELNVNALLLGDSALYLCASSLSANYGYTFGSGTRLTVV.

This chain links TRBV7-2 with TRBJ2-1; D unresolved. CDR3 length equals 12 residues. Deletions cut 4 bases from V and 4 bases from J, with 5 bases between. Looked up from germline, CDR1 is SGHTA and CDR2 is FQGNSA. The CDR3 region has the DNA TGTGCCAGCAGCTCCTATTACAATGAGCAGTTCTTC. This sequence encodes CASSSYYNEQFF.

Notes on this clone: The same CDR3 is also encoded by other DNA sequences in this sample. The chain joins TRBV5-1 to TRBJ2-2; 12 bases are shared with TRBD2. This CDR3 spans 17 amino acids. The germline V gene encodes CDR1 SGHRS and CDR2 YFSETQ. V shed 0 bases, J shed 4 bases, and the junction held 4 bases outside the gene matches. The CDR3 nucleotides are TGCGCCAGCAGCTTGGGACTAGCGGGAGTTAGCACCGGGGAGCTGTTTTTT. Its translation is CASSLGLAGVSTGELFF.

The chain employs TRBV28 and TRBJ1-2; TRBD1 is a possible D gene (5 bases). The CDR3 has 13 residues. From germline, CDR1 is MDHEN and CDR2 SYDVKM. Trimming removed 3 bases from V and 4 bases from J, with 9 bases in between. The chain's CDR3 is CASSFRQIYGYTF. CDR3 nucleotides: TGTGCCAGCAGTTTTCGACAGATCTATGGCTACACCTTC.

The V call is TRBV6-6, the J call TRBJ1-4; TRBD1 agrees at 7 bases. From germline, CDR1 is MNHNY and CDR2 SVGAGI (reference sequence). The CDR3 covers 14 residues. With V trimmed by 6 bases and J by 5 bases, 6 bases remained unmatched. In DNA form, the CDR3 reads TGTGCCAGCAGAGGGGGCGTCCTCAATGAAAAACTGTTTTTT. Protein product: CASRGGVLNEKLFF.

The chain has TRBV9 and TRBJ2-2; TRBD2 aligns across 16 bases. The CDR3 contains 18 residues. V shed 4 bases and J 4 bases; nucleotides not matched to a gene: 7. The germline V gene has CDR1 SGDLS and CDR2 YYNGEE. The CDR3 DNA reads TGTGCCAGCAGCCGTGGGACTAGCGGGAGGGTCGGCACCGGGGAGCTGTTTTTT. Amino acids: CASSRGTSGRVGTGELFF.

The chain employs TRBV5-1 and TRBJ2-7, with 9 bases aligning to TRBD1. The CDR3 spans 15 residues. Trimming removed 4 bases from V and 5 bases from J; junction bases left unmatched: 10. The germline CDR1 and CDR2 sequences are SGHRS and YFSETQ. CDR3 nucleotide sequence: TGCGCCAGCAGCCCCGGGACAGGGTACGTAAACGAGCAGTACTTC. The encoded protein is CASSPGTGYVNEQYF.

V is TRBV28 and J is TRBJ1-4; tentatively, D is TRBD1 (5 bases). The V end lost 3 bases, the J end lost 6 bases, and 14 bases lay between the germline ends. In germline, CDR1 is MDHEN, CDR2 SYDVKM. The CDR3 loop spans 15 amino acids. The CDR3 reads CASSFPPGGDEKLFF. Written as DNA, the CDR3 is TGTGCCAGCAGTTTCCCCCCCGGGGGAGATGAAAAACTGTTTTTT.

V usage is TRBV6-5 and J usage is TRBJ2-3; the match to TRBD1 covers 7 bases. With V trimmed by 5 bases and J by 2 bases, 4 bases remained unmatched. In germline, CDR1 is MNHEY, CDR2 SVGAGI. The CDR3 has 14 amino acids. CDR3 sequence: CASSTGQHTDTQYF. DNA for the CDR3: TGTGCCAGCAGTACGGGACAGCACACAGATACGCAGTATTTT.

V usage is TRBV7-2 and J usage is TRBJ1-5, with D unclear. Trimming pared 5 bases from V and 3 bases from J, leaving 17 bases between. The CDR3 is made up of 16 amino acids. Germline CDR1 is SGHTA and CDR2 is FQGNSA. The CDR3: CASSPQDGLFNQPQHF. The CDR3 coding sequence is TGTGCCAGCAGCCCCCAGGACGGACTATTCAATCAGCCCCAGCATTTT.